The following is a TCR beta chain sequence with its context. This clonotype has a handful of counts. The specificity of this receptor is unknown. No clone much larger than this one lies a single base away; base qualities are absent. These data originate in a study of T cells of healthy individuals (dated by TCRdb to 2017 to 2018). The CDR3 holds 14 amino acids from the cysteine to the phenylalanine. Only the CDR3 DNA is retained, 42 bases long and in frame from the first base. For this chain, trimming is 5 bases at the V end and 10 bases at the J end, and the number of junction bases without a gene match is 9. Receptor libraries were prepared by 5' RACE. TCRdb records Illumina MiSeq as the sequencer. Using fastp at Q25 and MiXCR, TCRdb reprocessed the public reads and kept productive beta chains. Each CDR3 protein appears once, grouped with its most common genes and DNA. The sample yields over 95,000 distinct CDR3 sequences; 17% were counted once. The biggest ten clones account for 6.2% of the sample.

The TCR was taken from a human donor in good health. Rearrangement joined TRBV12-3 or TRBV12-4 to TRBJ2-1, with 9 central nucleotides matching TRBD1. This receptor has the CDR3 CASSPRDRAREQFF. At the DNA level, the sequence is TGTGCCAGCAGTCCCCGGGACAGGGCGAGGGAGCAGTTCTTC.